The 14 T cell receptor beta chains below all came from one sample that was sequenced in a study of T-cell reconstitution after alpha-beta-depleted transplantation in children. Using unique molecular identifiers, the investigators prepared the TCRbeta library. TCRdb processed the PCR reads anew with MiXCR; each CDR3 protein has one entry. This sample has 440,000 or so distinct CDR3 sequences, with about 45% found just once. This material consisted of PBMCs, taken before TCRalphabeta/CD19-depleted stem cell transplant. The receptors were gathered from a girl aged 2-10 years with aplastic anemia, due to receive a stem cell transplant.

This chain links TRBV18 with TRBJ2-3; 11 nucleotides agree with TRBD2. Germline-derived CDR1 and CDR2 are KGHSH and LQKENI. The CDR3 contains 16 residues. V dropped 6 bases and J dropped 5; count of bases not matched to a gene: 10. This CDR3 is CASSSGLAARGDTQYF. In DNA form, the CDR3 reads TGTGCCAGCTCCTCGGGACTAGCGGCGAGGGGAGATACGCAGTATTTT.

In this sample, this clonotype turned up a few times. The chain is built from TRBV4-2 and TRBJ2-3; perhaps TRBD2 as D (6 bases). V shed 2 bases and J shed 2 bases, with 20 bases lying between them. CDR1 is LGHNA and CDR2 is YNFKEQ in the germline V gene. This CDR3 is built from 18 residues. The CDR3 nucleotides read TGTGCCAGCAGCCAATTCAAAGGGGCTAGCGCCAACACAGATACGCAGTATTTT. Amino acid sequence: CASSQFKGASANTDTQYF.

V usage is TRBV4-1 and J usage is TRBJ2-1; D is uncertain. V was clipped by 0 bases and J by 8 bases, with 11 bases between them. The CDR3 runs 14 residues. Germline assignment: CDR1 MGHRA and CDR2 YSYEKL. The CDR3 nucleotides are TGCGCCAGCAGCCAAGAAATTAGAACTGATGAGCAGTTCTTC. Its protein product is CASSQEIRTDEQFF.

The chain couples TRBV7-2 to TRBJ2-4, with TRBD2 matching 7 bases. J lost 3 bases, V lost 3 bases, and 11 bases had no gene match. This CDR3 is 17 amino acids long. Germline CDR1 and CDR2: SGHTA and FQGNSA. CDR3 amino acids: CASSFGSGGRVKNIQYF. DNA of the CDR3: TGTGCCAGCAGCTTTGGTTCGGGCGGGAGAGTCAAAAACATTCAGTACTTC.

This clonotype was seen at least ten times. CDR3 sequence reads: CASRTAGANVLTF. In nucleotides, the CDR3 is TGTGCCAGCAGGACAGCAGGGGCCAACGTCCTGACTTTC. The chain joins TRBV11-2 to TRBJ2-6; TRBD1 might be the D (5 bases). Germline CDR1 is SGHAT and CDR2 is FQNNGV. The V gene lost 6 bases and the J gene lost 4 bases, with 7 bases spanning the gap. This CDR3 is built from 13 residues.

The chain carries TRBV7-3 and TRBJ2-5, with TRBD2 identical over 15 bases. Germline CDR1 SGHTA, CDR2 FQGTGA. After removal of 5 bases from V and 1 base from J, the junction contained 14 bases not matched to a gene. CDR3 length: 20 amino acids. CDR3 protein: CASSRRTSGGAWNIQETQYF. The CDR3 DNA follows: TGTGCCAGCAGCCGACGGACTAGCGGGGGGGCCTGGAATATCCAAGAGACCCAGTACTTC.

This clonotype appeared many times. The chain combines TRBV6-2 or TRBV6-3 with TRBJ1-5, with D possibly matching TRBD1 (5 bases). Germline V gene sequence: CDR1 MNHEY, CDR2 SVGEGT. There are 14 residues in the CDR3. The V end lost 2 bases, the J end lost 7 bases, and 12 bases lay between the germline ends. The CDR3 DNA is TGTGCCAGCAGTTACCCGAGGGGTAGCCAGCCCCAGCATTTT. This gives the protein CASSYPRGSQPQHF.

The chain carries TRBV10-2 and TRBJ2-5; 10 bases fit TRBD2. This CDR3 has 14 residues. With 5 bases clipped from V and 7 bases from J, the junction kept 7 bases outside the gene matches. CDR1 and CDR2 from the germline V gene are WSHSY and SAAADI. CDR3 residues: CASSLAGVRGTQYF. In DNA form, the CDR3 reads TGCGCCAGCAGTCTAGCGGGGGTCAGGGGGACCCAGTACTTC.

V is TRBV20-1 and J is TRBJ1-6; D perhaps matches TRBD1 (6 bases). CDR3 size: 13 residues. The germline CDR1 and CDR2 sequences are DFQATT and SNEGSKA (reference sequence). Trimming stripped 3 bases from V and 10 bases from J, with 13 bases between. CDR3 region: CSARATGPSPLHF. The CDR3 DNA follows: TGCAGTGCTAGGGCGACAGGCCCATCACCCCTCCACTTT.

This chain links TRBV7-3 with TRBJ2-2; D possibly corresponds to TRBD1 (6 bases). CDR3 size: 19 residues. V was trimmed by 0 bases and J by 1 base, leaving 18 bases between them. CDR1 and CDR2 from the germline V gene are SGHTA and FQGTGA. The chain's CDR3 is CASSLTVSGVRMNTGELFF. The CDR3 nucleotides read TGTGCCAGCAGCTTAACGGTGTCAGGGGTTCGTATGAACACCGGGGAGCTGTTTTTT.

This clonotype was found once. CDR3 DNA: TGTGCCAGCAGCCCGGACGATAGCGGGAGCTCCTACAATGAGCAGTTCTTC. Translating it yields CASSPDDSGSSYNEQFF. This chain connects TRBV7-2 to TRBJ2-1; 9 nucleotides agree with TRBD2. This CDR3 comprises 17 residues. Unmatched junction bases numbered 8, after V lost 5 bases and J lost 0 bases. CDR1 is SGHTA, CDR2 FQGNSA, per germline.

This chain links TRBV5-1 with TRBJ2-6; D gene uncertain. The CDR3 spans 15 residues. V lost 0 bases to trimming and J lost 4 bases, with 8 bases between them. Germline CDR1 SGHRS, CDR2 YFSETQ. Here the CDR3 reads CASSLEVPGANVLTF. The CDR3 DNA sequence: TGCGCCAGCAGCTTGGAGGTCCCCGGGGCCAACGTCCTGACTTTC.

The chain uses TRBV20-1 and TRBJ1-5; no definite D call. Germline values: CDR1 DFQATT, CDR2 SNEGSKA (reference sequence). There are 15 residues in the CDR3. Trimming cost V 3 bases and J 6 bases, with 18 bases left between them. CDR3 DNA sequence: TGCAGTGCTAGTGGCGGACTCTATTCGGGTCAGCCCCAGCATTTT. This codes for CSASGGLYSGQPQHF.

The chain uses TRBV20-1 and TRBJ2-5, with unresolved D. V shed 0 bases and J shed 5 bases, with 10 bases lying between them. Germline loops: CDR1 DFQATT, CDR2 SNEGSKA (reference sequence). This CDR3 spans 13 amino acids. DNA for the CDR3: TGCAGTGCTAGAGATCGACCGCGGGAGACCCAGTACTTC. Protein sequence: CSARDRPRETQYF.